This TCR beta chain was identified in a study of blood T cell repertoires in COVID-19. Study as a whole: Samples taken during acute and convalescent COVID-19 were collected in the United States, Italy and Spain. T cells, B-cell-depleted T cells, or PBMCs provided the cDNA or gDNA that served as material.

Per the authors' pipeline: Quantification of nucleated cells was approximated via reference gene primer amplification. Method: immunoSEQ multiplex PCR; TCRdb's copy keeps in-frame clones and lacks some. V and J calls and clone size are copied from that table; D and trimming were computed from the DNA. This table holds around 97,000 clones, approximately 82% found once. This clone was seen a few times. The sample was peripheral blood. This clonotype was sampled from a man aged 70-80 years with acute or convalescent COVID-19.

For the CDR3, the DNA is TGTGCCAGCAACAGGGACGGTAACTATGGCTACACCTTC. Amino acids: CASNRDGNYGYTF. V usage is TRBV12-3 or TRBV12-4 and J usage is TRBJ1-2, with D possibly being TRBD1 (6 bases). V was trimmed by 7 bases and J by 1 base, leaving 10 bases between them. CDR3 size: 13 residues.